This T cell receptor beta chain was profiled in a study of cytomegalovirus exposure and HLA in healthy donors. Looking at the study overall: The Caucasian-associated ancestry cluster contained about 80% of the approximately 390 genotyped donors.

Germline CDR1 is LGHNA and CDR2 is YSLEER. The CDR3 is 18 amino acids. Trimming took off 0 bases at V and 0 bases at J, with 15 bases between the two ends. The PCR employed 60 Vbeta primers together with 13 Jbeta primers. Sequencing used immunoSEQ multiplex PCR; TCRdb keeps in-frame clones, though not all of them. The repertoire holds about 120,000 clones, roughly 75% seen once, with around 3% in the top ten. The sequence was collected from a woman aged 45-65 years in good health and CMV-seronegative. The material sequenced was PBMCs. V usage is TRBV4-3 and J usage is TRBJ2-1; D unclear. The CDR3 loop reads CASSQDVVARSSYNEQFF. CDR3 bases: TGCGCCAGCAGCCAAGATGTGGTGGCGCGGAGCTCCTACAATGAGCAGTTCTTC.